The clone carrying this T cell receptor (beta chain) was recorded a few times. Its antigen is not identified. PCR was performed a second time for roughly 7 to 12 cycles using a sample-barcoded 5' primer and a J-beta primer mix. TCRdb processed the 5' RACE reads anew with MiXCR; each CDR3 protein has one entry. The sample carries roughly 800,000 distinct CDR3 sequences, approximately 35% recorded once. This sample is drawn from a study of blood T cells in healthy people across ages. Points from the study as a whole: Per million T cells, TCR beta diversity dropped about linearly as age rose. One million T cells yielded diversity estimates that were considered underestimates. Long-lived donors had more naive CD4+ cells and higher diversity than aged donors.

Every participating donor contributed 8 to 10 milliliters of peripheral blood through a draw. This CDR3 comprises 16 residues. V was shortened by 1 base and J by 2 bases, with 14 bases between the two germline ends. The sequenced material came from blood. V is TRBV12-3 or TRBV12-4 and J is TRBJ1-2; weak D call: TRBD1 (5 bases). The TCR was taken from a man aged 18 to 35 in good health. CDR3 nucleotide sequence: TGTGCCAGCAGTTTAGTCTTGGTTGGGGGGAACTATGGCTACACCTTC. It yields the protein CASSLVLVGGNYGYTF.